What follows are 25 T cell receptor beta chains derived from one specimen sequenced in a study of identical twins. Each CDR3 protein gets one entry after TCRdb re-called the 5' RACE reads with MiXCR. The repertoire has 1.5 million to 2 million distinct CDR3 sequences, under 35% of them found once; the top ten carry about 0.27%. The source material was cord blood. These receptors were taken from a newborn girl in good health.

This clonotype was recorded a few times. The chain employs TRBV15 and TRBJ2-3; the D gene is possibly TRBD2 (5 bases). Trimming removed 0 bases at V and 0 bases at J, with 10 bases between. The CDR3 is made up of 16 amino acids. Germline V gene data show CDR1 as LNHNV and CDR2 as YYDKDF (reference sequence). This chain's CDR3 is CATSREGGLSTDTQYF. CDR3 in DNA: TGTGCCACCAGCAGAGAAGGTGGACTTAGCACAGATACGCAGTATTTT.

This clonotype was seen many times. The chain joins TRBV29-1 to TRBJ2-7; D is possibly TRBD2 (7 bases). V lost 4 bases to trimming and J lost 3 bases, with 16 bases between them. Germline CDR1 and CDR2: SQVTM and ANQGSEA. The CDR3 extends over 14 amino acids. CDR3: CSVGGRGPFYEQYF. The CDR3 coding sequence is TGCAGCGTTGGGGGGCGGGGGCCCTTCTACGAGCAGTACTTC.

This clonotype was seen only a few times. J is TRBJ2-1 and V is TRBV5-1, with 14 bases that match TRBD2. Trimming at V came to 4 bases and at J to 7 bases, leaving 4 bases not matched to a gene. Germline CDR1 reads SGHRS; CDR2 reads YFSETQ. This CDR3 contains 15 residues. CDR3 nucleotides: TGCGCCAGCAGCGAGGGACTAGCGGGAGTGAATGAGCAGTTCTTC. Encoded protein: CASSEGLAGVNEQFF.

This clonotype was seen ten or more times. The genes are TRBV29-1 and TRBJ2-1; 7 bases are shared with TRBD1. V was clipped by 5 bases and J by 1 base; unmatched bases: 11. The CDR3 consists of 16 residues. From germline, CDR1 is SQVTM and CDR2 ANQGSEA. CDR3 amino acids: CSVLSRDSRSYNEQFF. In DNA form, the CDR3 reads TGCAGCGTTCTAAGCCGGGACAGCAGGTCCTACAATGAGCAGTTCTTC.

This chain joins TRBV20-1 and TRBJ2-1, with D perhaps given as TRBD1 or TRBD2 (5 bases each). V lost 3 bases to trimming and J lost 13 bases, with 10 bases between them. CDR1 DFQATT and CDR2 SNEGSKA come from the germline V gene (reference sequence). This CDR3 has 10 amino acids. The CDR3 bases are TGCAGTGCTAGGGGCCGGGGCCAGTTCTTC. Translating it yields CSARGRGQFF.

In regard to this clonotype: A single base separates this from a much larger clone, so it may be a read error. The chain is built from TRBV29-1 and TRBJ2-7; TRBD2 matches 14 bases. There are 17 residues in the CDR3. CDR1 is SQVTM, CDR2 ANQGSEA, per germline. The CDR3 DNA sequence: TGCAGCACTACCGGGACTAGCGGGAGTCCTTTCTCCTACGAGCAGTCCTTC. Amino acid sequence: CSTTGTSGSPFSYEQSF.

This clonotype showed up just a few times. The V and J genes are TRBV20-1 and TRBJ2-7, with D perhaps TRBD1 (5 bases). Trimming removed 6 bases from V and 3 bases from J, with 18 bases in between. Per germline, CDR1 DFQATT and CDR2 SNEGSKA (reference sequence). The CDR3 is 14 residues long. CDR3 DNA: TGCAGTGCCCAAAGACAGATGGGAAACTACGAGCAGTACTTC. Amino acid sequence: CSAQRQMGNYEQYF.

The CDR3 is CASSSLRDGPYEQYF. In DNA form, the CDR3 reads TGTGCCAGCAGCTCTCTCAGGGATGGCCCCTACGAGCAGTACTTC. The chain carries TRBV27 and TRBJ2-7; tentatively, D is TRBD1 (5 bases). The germline V gene encodes CDR1 MNHEY and CDR2 SMNVEV (reference sequence). V dropped 6 bases and J dropped 2 bases, with 17 bases sitting between them. The CDR3 consists of 15 residues.

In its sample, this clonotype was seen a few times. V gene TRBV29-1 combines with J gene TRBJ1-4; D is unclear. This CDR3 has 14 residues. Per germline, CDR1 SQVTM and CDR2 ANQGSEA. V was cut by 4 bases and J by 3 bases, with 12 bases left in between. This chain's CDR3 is CSVVGVPANEKLFF. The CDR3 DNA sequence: TGCAGCGTTGTAGGAGTTCCAGCTAATGAAAAACTGTTTTTT.

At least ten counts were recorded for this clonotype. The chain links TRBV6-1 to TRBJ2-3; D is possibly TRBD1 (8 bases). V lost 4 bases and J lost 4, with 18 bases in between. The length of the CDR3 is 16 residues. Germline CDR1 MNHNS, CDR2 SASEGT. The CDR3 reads CASSANRGGTADTQYF. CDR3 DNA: TGTGCCAGCAGTGCCAACAGGGGGGGAACAGCAGATACGCAGTATTTT.

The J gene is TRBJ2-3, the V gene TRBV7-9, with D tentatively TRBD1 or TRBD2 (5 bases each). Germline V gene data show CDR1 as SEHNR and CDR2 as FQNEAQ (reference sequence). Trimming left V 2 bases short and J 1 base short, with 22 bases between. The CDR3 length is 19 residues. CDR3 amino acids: CASSLWWQGIKRGTDTQYF. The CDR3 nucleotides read TGTGCCAGCAGCTTATGGTGGCAGGGAATCAAGAGGGGCACAGATACGCAGTATTTT.

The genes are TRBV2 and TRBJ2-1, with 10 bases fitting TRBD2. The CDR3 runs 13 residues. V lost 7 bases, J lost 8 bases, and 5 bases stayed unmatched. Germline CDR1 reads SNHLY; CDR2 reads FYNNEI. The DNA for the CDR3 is TGTGCCAGCACTAAAGGGACTAGCGATGAGCAGTTCTTC. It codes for CASTKGTSDEQFF. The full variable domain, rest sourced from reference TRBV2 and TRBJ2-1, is EPEVTQTPSHQVTQMGQEVILRCVPISNHLYFYWYRQILGQKVEFLVSFYNNEISEKSEIFDDQFSVERPDGSNFTLKIRSTKLEDSAMYFCASTKGTSDEQFFGPGTRLTVL.

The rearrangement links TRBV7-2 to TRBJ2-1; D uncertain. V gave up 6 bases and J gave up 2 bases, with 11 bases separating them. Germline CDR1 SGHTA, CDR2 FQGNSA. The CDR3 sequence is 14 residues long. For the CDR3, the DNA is TGTGCCAGCAGATTTCCTGGTACCTACAATGAGCAGTTCTTC. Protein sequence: CASRFPGTYNEQFF.

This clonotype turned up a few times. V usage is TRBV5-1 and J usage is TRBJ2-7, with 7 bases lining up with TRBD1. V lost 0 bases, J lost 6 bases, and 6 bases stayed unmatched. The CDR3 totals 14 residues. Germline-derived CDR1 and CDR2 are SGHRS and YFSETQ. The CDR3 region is CASSLGTNRGEQYF. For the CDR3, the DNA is TGCGCCAGCAGCTTGGGGACAAACAGGGGCGAGCAGTACTTC.

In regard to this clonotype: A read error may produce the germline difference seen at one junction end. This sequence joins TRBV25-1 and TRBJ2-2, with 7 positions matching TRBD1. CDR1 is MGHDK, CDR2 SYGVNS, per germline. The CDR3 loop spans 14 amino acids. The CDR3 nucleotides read TGTGCCACCTTGGACAGGTCGAACATCGGGGAGCTGTTTTTT. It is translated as CATLDRSNIGELFF.

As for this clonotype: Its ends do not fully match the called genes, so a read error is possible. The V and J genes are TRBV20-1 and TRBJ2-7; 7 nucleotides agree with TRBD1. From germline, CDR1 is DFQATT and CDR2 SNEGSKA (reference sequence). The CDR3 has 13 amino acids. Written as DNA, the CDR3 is TGCAGTGCTCCCCCGGGACAGTTCTACGGGCAGTACTTC. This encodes CSAPPGQFYGQYF.

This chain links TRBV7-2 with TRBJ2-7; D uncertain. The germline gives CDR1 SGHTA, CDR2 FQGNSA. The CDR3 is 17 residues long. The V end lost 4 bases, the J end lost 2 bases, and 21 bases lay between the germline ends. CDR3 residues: CASSYGSMLFHPYEQYF. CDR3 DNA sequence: TGTGCCAGCAGCTACGGTTCAATGCTATTCCACCCCTACGAGCAGTACTTC. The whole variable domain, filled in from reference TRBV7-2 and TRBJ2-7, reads GAGVSQSPSNKVTEKGKDVELRCDPISGHTALYWYRQSLGQGLEFLIYFQGNSAPDKSGLPSDRFSAERTGGSVSTLTIQRTQQEDSAVYLCASSYGSMLFHPYEQYFGPGTRLTVT.

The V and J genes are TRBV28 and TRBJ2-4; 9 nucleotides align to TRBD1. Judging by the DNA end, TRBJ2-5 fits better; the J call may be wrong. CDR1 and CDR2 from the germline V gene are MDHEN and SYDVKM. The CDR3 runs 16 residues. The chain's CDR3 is CASSSPGTGNGETQYF. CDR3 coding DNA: TGTGCCAGCAGTTCCCCCGGGACAGGGAATGGAGAGACCCAGTACTTC.

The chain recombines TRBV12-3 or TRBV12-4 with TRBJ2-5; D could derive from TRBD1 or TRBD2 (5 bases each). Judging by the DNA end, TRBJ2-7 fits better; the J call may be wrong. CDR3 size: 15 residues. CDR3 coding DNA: TGTGCCAGCAGCCGCCCGGGACCTCTTACCTACGAGCAGTACTTC. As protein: CASSRPGPLTYEQYF.

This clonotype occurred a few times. For the CDR3, the DNA is TGTGCCAGCAGCCATGAATCCACTAGCGCAGATACGCAGTATTTT. Residues: CASSHESTSADTQYF. The chain is built from TRBV4-2 and TRBJ2-3; 7 bases fit TRBD2. CDR1 is LGHNA and CDR2 is YNFKEQ in the germline V gene. The CDR3 spans 15 residues. V was pared by 3 bases and J by 4 bases, with 7 bases of the junction left unmatched.

For the CDR3, the DNA is TGTGCCAGCAGCGTAGGGACAGCCCGGGGTCAGCCCCAGCATTTT. Encoded protein: CASSVGTARGQPQHF. This chain uses TRBV9 with TRBJ1-5, with D perhaps matching TRBD1 (6 bases). Germline-derived CDR1 and CDR2 are SGDLS and YYNGEE. The CDR3 has 15 amino acids. V was shortened by 0 bases and J by 6 bases, with 13 bases between the two germline ends.

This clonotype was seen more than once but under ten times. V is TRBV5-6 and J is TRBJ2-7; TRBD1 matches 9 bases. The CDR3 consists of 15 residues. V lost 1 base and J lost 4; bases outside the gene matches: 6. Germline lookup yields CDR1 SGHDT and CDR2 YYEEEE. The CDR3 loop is CASSLSGTGRYEQYF. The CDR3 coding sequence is TGTGCCAGCAGCTTGTCCGGGACAGGGCGGTACGAGCAGTACTTC.

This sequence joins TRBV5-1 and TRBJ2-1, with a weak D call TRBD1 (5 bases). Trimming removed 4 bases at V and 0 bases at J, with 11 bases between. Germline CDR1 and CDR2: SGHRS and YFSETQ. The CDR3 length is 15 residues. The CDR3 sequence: CASSAWTSSYNEQFF. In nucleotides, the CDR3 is TGCGCCAGCAGCGCATGGACAAGCTCCTACAATGAGCAGTTCTTC.

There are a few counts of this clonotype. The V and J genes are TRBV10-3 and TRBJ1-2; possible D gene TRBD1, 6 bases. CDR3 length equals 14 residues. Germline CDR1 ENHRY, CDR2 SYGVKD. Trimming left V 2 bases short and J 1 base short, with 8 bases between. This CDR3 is CAISEGRGNYGYTF. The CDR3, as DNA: TGTGCCATCAGTGAGGGCAGGGGTAACTATGGCTACACCTTC.

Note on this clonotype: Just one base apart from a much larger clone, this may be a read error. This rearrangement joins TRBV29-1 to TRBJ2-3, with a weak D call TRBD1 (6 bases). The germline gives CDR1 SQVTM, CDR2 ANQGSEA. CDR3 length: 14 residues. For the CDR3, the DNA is TGCAGCGGGTATGAAAGGGGGAGCACAGCTACGCAGTATTTT. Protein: CSGYERGSTATQYF.